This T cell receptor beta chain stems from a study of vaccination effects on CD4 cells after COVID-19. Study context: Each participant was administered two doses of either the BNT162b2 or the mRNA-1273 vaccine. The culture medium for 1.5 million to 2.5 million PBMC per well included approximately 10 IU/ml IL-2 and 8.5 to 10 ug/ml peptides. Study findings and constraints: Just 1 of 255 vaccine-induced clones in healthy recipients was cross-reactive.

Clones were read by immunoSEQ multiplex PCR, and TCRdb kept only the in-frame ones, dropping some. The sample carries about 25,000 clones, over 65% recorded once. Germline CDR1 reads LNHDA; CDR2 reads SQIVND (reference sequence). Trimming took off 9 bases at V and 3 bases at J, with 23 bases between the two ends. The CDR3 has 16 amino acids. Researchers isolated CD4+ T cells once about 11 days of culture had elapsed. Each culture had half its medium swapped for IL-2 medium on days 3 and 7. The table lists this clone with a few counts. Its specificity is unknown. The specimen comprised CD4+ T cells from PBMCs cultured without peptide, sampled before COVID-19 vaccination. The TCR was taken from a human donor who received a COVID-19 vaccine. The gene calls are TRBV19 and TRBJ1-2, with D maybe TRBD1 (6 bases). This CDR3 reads CASSGRGATLHYGYTF. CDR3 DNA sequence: TGTGCCAGCTCGGGCCGGGGGGCTACGCTCCACTATGGCTACACCTTC.